This is a list of T cell receptor beta chains from one sample in a study of cytotoxic CD8 clonotypes in ibrutinib-treated CLL. Some clones are missing from TCRdb's copy, which holds only in-frame ones; the method was immunoSEQ multiplex PCR. Of roughly 330,000 clones listed, 67% were seen once; the top ten hold roughly 6.3%. This material consisted of PBMCs, taken after 36 months of ibrutinib treatment. The receptors stem from a human donor with chronic lymphocytic leukemia. The CDR3 runs from the conserved cysteine through the conserved F or W. D genes are given only for firm matches. Size tells how often a clone was seen (once, few, many) or the class of an expanded clone, and some rows leave it out.

J gene | D gene | clone size | V gene | CDR3 DNA | CDR3 protein
TRBJ1-4 | NA | NA | TRBV18 | TGTGCCAGCTCACCCTCCCCAGATCCTGAAAAACTGTTTTTT | CASSPSPDPEKLFF
TRBJ2-7 | TRBD1 | NA | TRBV4-2 | TGTGCCAGCAGCCCCGGGACAGGGGGGTACGAGCAGTACTTC | CASSPGTGGYEQYF
TRBJ1-4 | NA | NA | TRBV18 | TGTGCCAGCTCACCTTACGGGCTAAATGATGAAAAACTGTTTTTT | CASSPYGLNDEKLFF
TRBJ2-5 | NA | NA | TRBV2 | TGTGCCAGCAGTTTTTGGGGGGTGGAGACCCAGTACTTC | CASSFWGVETQYF
TRBJ2-3 | NA | NA | TRBV28 | TGTGCCAGCAGTTTATACGTCCCAGGGCTCAGAGATACGCAGTATTTT | CASSLYVPGLRDTQYF
TRBJ1-4 | TRBD1 | NA | TRBV6-6 | TGTGCCAGCAGGACTCCGGGACAGATTGAAAAACTGTTTTTT | CASRTPGQIEKLFF
TRBJ2-1 | TRBD2 | NA | TRBV11-2 | TGTGCCAGCAGCTACTTCGGGTTACTAGCGGGAGAATACAATGAGCAGTTCTTC | CASSYFGLLAGEYNEQFF
TRBJ2-7 | TRBD1 | NA | TRBV4-2 | TGTGCCAGCAGCCAAGTGGGGGACAGGGGGGCCTACGAGCAGTACTTC | CASSQVGDRGAYEQYF
TRBJ2-7 | NA | NA | TRBV25-1 | TGTGCCAGCAGTGACTTCCTTTACGAGCAGTACTTC | CASSDFLYEQYF
TRBJ1-2 | NA | NA | TRBV5-1 | TGCGCCAGCAGCCAAGACATTTATGGCTACACCTTC | CASSQDIYGYTF
TRBJ2-5 | NA | NA | TRBV4-2 | TGTGCCAGCAGCCAAGATCCCGGGGGGCAGATCCAAGAGACCCAGTACTTC | CASSQDPGGQIQETQYF
TRBJ2-7 | TRBD2 | NA | TRBV27 | TGTGCCAGCAGTCAATGGACTAGCGGGAGGTACTCCTCCTACGAGCAGTACTTC | CASSQWTSGRYSSYEQYF
TRBJ1-6 | TRBD1 | NA | TRBV15 | TGTGCCACCAGCGAATGGGACAGACAGTCTGCACCCCTCCACTTT | CATSEWDRQSAPLHF
TRBJ1-3 | TRBD1 | few | TRBV10-2 | TGCGCCAGCAGTGGGACAGGGGATTCCGGAAACACCATATATTTT | CASSGTGDSGNTIYF
TRBJ2-7 | NA | NA | TRBV2 | TGTGCCAGCATCAAGACGGCGGGTTACGAGCAGTACTTC | CASIKTAGYEQYF
TRBJ2-7 | TRBD1 | NA | TRBV2 | TGTGCCAGCAGTGCCCGGACAGGGAGAGTTCGCGAGCAGTACTTC | CASSARTGRVREQYF
TRBJ1-5 | TRBD1 | few | TRBV18 | TGTGCCAGCTCCGGGACAGGGAAGGACAGTCAGCCCCAGCATTTT | CASSGTGKDSQPQHF
TRBJ2-7 | TRBD1 | NA | TRBV25-1 | TGTGCCAGCACCCCGCGCCTAGGGGGCAGTTTGGACGAGCAGTACTTC | CASTPRLGGSLDEQYF
TRBJ1-5 | NA | few | TRBV10-3 | TGTGCCATCAAGGTGGGCGCCAGCAATCAGCCCCAGCATTTT | CAIKVGASNQPQHF
TRBJ2-4 | NA | NA | TRBV7-2 | TGTGCCAGCAGCCGATCCTCCTACGGCGTCGCCAAAAACATTCAGTACTTC | CASSRSSYGVAKNIQYF
TRBJ2-2 | NA | few | TRBV7-6 | TGTGCCAGCAGCTTAGTGGGCGGACAGAACACCGGGGAGCTGTTTTTT | CASSLVGGQNTGELFF
TRBJ1-2 | NA | NA | TRBV19 | TGTGCCAGTAGTTCCCGGACTTGGGGTTTAGGCTACACCTTC | CASSSRTWGLGYTF